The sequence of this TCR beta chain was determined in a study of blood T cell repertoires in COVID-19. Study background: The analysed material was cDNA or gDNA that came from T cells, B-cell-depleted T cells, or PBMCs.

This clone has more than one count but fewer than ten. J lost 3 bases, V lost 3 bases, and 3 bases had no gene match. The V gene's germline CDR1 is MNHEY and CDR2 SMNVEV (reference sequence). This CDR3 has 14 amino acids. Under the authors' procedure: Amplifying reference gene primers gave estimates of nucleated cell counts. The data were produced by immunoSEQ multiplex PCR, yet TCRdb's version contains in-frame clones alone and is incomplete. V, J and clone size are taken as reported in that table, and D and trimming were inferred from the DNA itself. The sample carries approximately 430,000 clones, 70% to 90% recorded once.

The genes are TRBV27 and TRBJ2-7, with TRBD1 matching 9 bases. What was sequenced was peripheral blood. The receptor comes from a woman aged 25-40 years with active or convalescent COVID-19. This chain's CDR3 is CASSFGTGNYEQYF. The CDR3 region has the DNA TGTGCCAGCAGTTTTGGGACAGGGAACTACGAGCAGTACTTC.